This entry features one T cell receptor beta chain sequence. Which antigen it targets is not known. No base-level quality is on record; no much larger clone is a single base apart. The CDR3 has 15 amino acids, counting the end cysteine and phenylalanine. Only the CDR3 portion is preserved as DNA: 45 bases, with reading frame beginning at the first base. Trimming takes 1 base from V and 3 bases from J, and the germline ends sit 12 bases apart. CDR1 and CDR2, per the germline V gene (reference sequence), are SEHNR and FQNEAQ. The library was produced with RT-PCR. The instrument given in TCRdb is Illumina HiSeq 2500. Through fastp at Q25 and MiXCR, TCRdb rebuilt clones from the public reads, retaining in-frame beta chains. Duplicate CDR3 protein sequences are folded into a single record with the most common DNA and genes. The sample records just over 300,000 distinct CDR3 sequences, roughly 20% of which are singletons. The leading ten clones occupy 10% of the sample.

The sample is drawn from a study of response to subunit inactivated influenza vaccine (dated 2018 in TCRdb). Notes on the research overall: Deep quantitative T cell receptor repertoire profiling was used in the study to track responses to a trivalent subunit inactivated influenza vaccine. Study-wide findings and limitations: The authors proposed that each seasonal influenza vaccination may bring in only a limited number of new T cells.

This material consisted of PBMCs from blood, taken around 22 months after vaccination. Here the chain combines TRBV7-9 and TRBJ1-2; perhaps TRBD1 is the D gene, with 5 bases matching. The TCR originated in a man between 50 and 70 years old who received an inactivated influenza vaccine. Donor details come from another sample of the same person, matched by shared clones. The DNA sequence reads TGTGCCAGCAGCTTAGGCGGAGGGGAGCACTATGGCTACACCTTC. This sequence encodes CASSLGGGEHYGYTF. Reference TRBV7-9 and TRBJ1-2 genes cover what lies past the CDR3, so the full variable domain is DTGVSQNPRHKITKRGQNVTFRCDPISEHNRLYWYRQTLGQGPEFLTYFQNEAQLEKSRLLSDRFSAERPKGSFSTLEIQRTEQGDSAMYLCASSLGGGEHYGYTFGSGTRLTVV.